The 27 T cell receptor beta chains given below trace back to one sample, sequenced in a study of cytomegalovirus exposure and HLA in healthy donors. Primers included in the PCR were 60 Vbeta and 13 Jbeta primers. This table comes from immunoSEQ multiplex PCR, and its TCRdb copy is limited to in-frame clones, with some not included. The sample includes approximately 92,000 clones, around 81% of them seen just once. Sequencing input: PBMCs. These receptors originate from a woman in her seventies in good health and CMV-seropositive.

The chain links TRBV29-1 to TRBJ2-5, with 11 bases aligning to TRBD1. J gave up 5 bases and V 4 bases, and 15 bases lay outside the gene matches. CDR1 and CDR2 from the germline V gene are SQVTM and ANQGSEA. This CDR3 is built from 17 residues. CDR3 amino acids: CSVAGGQGDSRWETQYF. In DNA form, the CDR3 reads TGCAGCGTTGCCGGGGGACAGGGGGACTCCAGGTGGGAGACCCAGTACTTC.

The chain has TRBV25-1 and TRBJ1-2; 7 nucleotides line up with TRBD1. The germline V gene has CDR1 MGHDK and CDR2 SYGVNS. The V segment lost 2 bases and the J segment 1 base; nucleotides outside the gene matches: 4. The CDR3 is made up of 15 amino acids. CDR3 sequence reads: CASSEVGQLNYGYTF. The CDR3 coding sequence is TGTGCCAGCAGTGAAGTGGGACAGCTTAACTATGGCTACACCTTC.

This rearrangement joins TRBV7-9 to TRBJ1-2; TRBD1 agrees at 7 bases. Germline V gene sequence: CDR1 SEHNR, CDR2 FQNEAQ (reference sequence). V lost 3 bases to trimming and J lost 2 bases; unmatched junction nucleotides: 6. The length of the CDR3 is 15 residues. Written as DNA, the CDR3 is TGTGCCAGCAGCTTCGGACAGGCGCTAAACTATGGCTACACCTTC. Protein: CASSFGQALNYGYTF.

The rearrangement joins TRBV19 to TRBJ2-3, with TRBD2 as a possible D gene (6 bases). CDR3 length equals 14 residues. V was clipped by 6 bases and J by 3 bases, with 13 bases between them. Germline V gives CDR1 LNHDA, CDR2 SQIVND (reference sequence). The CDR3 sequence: CASSFRGRTDTQYF. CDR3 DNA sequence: TGTGCCAGTAGCTTTCGGGGGAGGACAGATACGCAGTATTTT.

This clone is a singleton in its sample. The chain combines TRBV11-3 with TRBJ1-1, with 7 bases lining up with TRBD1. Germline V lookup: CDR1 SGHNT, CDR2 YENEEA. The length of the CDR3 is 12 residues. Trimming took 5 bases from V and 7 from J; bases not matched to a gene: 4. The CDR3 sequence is CASSPGQVEAFF. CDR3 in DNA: TGTGCCAGCAGCCCCGGACAGGTTGAAGCTTTCTTT.

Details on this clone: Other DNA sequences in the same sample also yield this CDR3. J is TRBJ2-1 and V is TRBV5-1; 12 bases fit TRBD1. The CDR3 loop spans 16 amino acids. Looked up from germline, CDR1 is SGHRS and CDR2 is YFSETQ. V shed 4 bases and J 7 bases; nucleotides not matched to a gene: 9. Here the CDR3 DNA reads TGCGCCAGCAGCCCTGGGGACAGGGGGCTCTCTAATGAGCAGTTCTTC. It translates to CASSPGDRGLSNEQFF. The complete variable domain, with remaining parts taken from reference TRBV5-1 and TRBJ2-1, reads KAGVTQTPRYLIKTRGQQVTLSCSPISGHRSVSWYQQTPGQGLQFLFEYFSETQRNKGNFPGRFSGRQFSNSRSEMNVSTLELGDSALYLCASSPGDRGLSNEQFFGPGTRLTVL.

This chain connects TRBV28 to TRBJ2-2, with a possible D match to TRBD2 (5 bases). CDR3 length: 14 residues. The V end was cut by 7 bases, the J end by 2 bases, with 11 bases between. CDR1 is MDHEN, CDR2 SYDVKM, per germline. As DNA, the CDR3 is TGTGCCAGCAAAACGGGGTTCAACACCGGGGAGCTGTTTTTT. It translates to CASKTGFNTGELFF.

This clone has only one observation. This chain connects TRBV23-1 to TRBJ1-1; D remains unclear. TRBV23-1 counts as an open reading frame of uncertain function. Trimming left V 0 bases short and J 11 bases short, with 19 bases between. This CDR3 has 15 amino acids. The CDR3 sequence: CASSQSLIRPPGAFF. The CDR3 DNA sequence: TGCGCCAGCAGTCAATCCCTGATCAGGCCACCGGGGGCTTTCTTT.

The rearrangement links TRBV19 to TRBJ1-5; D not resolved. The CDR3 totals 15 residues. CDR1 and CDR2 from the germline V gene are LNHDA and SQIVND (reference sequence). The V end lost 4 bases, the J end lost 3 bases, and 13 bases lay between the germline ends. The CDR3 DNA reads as TGTGCCAGTAGTAAGGCGGGCAGTGTCAATCAGCCCCAGCATTTT. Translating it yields CASSKAGSVNQPQHF.

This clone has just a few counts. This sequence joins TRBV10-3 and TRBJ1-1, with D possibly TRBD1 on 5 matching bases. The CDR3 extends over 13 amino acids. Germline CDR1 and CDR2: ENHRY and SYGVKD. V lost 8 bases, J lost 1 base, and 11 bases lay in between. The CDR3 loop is CAIGGRENTEAFF. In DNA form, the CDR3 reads TGTGCCATCGGGGGGAGGGAGAACACTGAAGCTTTCTTT.

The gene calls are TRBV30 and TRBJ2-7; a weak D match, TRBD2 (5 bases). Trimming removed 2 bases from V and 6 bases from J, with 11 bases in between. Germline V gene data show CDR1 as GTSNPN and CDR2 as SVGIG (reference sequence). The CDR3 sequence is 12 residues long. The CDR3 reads CAWSRVEGEQYF. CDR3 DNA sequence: TGTGCCTGGAGTAGGGTAGAGGGCGAGCAGTACTTC.

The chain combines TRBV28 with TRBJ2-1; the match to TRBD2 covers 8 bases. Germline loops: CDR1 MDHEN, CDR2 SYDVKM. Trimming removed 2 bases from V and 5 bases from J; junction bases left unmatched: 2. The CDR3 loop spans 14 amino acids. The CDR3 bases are TGTGCCAGCAGTTTAGGGCGGGAGGACAATGAGCAGTTCTTC. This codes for CASSLGREDNEQFF.

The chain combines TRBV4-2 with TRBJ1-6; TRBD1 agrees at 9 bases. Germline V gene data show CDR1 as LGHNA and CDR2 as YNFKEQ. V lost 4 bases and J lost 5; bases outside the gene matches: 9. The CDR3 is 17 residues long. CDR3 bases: TGTGCCAGCAGCCGAATAGGGGACAGGGATCATAATTCACCCCTCCACTTT. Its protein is CASSRIGDRDHNSPLHF.

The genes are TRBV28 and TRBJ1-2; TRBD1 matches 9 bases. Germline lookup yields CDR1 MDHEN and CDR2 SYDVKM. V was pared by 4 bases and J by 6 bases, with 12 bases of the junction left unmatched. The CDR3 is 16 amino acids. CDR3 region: CASSSMQNRGLNGYTF. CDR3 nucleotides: TGTGCCAGCAGTTCGATGCAAAACAGGGGGCTAAATGGCTACACCTTC.

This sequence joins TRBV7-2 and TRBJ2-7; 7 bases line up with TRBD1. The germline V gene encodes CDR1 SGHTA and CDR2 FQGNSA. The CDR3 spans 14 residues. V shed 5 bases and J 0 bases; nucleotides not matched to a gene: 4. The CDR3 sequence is CASSPQGTSYEQYF. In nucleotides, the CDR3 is TGTGCCAGCAGCCCACAGGGGACCTCCTACGAGCAGTACTTC.

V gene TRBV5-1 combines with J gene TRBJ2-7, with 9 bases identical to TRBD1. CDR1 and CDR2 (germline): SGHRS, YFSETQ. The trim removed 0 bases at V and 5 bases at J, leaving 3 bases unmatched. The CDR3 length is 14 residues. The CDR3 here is CASSLEGTGNEQYF. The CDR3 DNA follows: TGCGCCAGCAGCTTGGAAGGGACAGGGAACGAGCAGTACTTC.

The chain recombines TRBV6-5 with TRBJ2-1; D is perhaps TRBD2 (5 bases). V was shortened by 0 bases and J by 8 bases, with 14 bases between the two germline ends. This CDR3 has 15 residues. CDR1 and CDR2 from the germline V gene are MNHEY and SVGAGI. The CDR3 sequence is CASSYSSESGYEQFF. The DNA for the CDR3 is TGTGCCAGCAGTTACTCTTCCGAATCGGGGTATGAGCAGTTCTTC.

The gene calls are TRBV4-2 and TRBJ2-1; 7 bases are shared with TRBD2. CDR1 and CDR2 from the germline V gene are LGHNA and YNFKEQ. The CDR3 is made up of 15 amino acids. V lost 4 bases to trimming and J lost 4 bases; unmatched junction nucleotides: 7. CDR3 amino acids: CASSPGLVGYNEQFF. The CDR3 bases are TGTGCCAGCAGCCCAGGACTAGTCGGGTACAATGAGCAGTTCTTC.

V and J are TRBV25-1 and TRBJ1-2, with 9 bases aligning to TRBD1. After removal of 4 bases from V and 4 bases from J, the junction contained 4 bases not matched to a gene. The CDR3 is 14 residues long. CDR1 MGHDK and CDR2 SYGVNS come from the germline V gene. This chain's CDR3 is CASSALTGGYGYTF. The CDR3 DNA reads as TGTGCCAGCAGTGCTTTGACAGGGGGCTATGGCTACACCTTC.

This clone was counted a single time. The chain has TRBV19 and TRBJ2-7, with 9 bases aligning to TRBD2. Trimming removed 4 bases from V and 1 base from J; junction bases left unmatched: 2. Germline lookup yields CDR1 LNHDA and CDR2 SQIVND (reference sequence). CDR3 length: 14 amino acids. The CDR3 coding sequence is TGTGCCAGTAGTAGTAGCGGGAGTTCCTACGAGCAGTACTTC. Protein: CASSSSGSSYEQYF.

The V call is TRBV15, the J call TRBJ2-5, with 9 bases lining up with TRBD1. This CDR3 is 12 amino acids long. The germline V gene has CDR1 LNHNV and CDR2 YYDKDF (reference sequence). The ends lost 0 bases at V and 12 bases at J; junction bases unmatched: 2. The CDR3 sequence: CATSRERQGEYF. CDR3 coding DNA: TGTGCCACCAGCAGAGAAAGACAGGGGGAGTACTTC. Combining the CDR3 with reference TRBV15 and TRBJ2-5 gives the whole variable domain DAMVIQNPRYQVTQFGKPVTLSCSQTLNHNVMYWYQQKSSQAPKLLFHYYDKDFNNEADTPDNFQSRRPNTSFCFLDIRSPGLGDTAMYLCATSRERQGEYFGPGTRLLVL.

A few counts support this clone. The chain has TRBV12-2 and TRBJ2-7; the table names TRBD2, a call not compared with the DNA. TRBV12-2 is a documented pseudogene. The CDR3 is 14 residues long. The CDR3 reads CASRLTSGIPEQYF. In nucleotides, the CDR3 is TGTGCCAGCAGACTCACTAGCGGGATTCCCGAGCAGTACTTC.

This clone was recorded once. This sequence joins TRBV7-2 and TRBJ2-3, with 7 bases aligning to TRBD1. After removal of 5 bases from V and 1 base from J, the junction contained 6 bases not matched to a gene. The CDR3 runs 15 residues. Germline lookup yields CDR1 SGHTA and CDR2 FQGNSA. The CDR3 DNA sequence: TGTGCCAGCAGCCGGGACAGATGGGGCACAGATACGCAGTATTTT. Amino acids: CASSRDRWGTDTQYF.

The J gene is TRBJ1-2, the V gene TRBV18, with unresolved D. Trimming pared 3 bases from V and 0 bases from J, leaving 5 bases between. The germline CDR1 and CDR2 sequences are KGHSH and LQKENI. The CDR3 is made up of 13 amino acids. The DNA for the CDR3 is TGTGCCAGCTCACCCGAGGCTAACTATGGCTACACCTTC. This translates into CASSPEANYGYTF.

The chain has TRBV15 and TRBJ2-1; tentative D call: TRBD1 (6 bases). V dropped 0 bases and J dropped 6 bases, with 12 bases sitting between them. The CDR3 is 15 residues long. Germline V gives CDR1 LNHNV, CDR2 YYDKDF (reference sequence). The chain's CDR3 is CATSRDGRGVNEQFF. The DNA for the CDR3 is TGTGCCACCAGCAGAGATGGCAGGGGTGTCAATGAGCAGTTCTTC.

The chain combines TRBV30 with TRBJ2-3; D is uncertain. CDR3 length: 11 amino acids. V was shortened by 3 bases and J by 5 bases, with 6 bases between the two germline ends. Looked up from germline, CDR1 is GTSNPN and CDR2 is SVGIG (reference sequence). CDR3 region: CAWRPGDTQYF. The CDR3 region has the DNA TGTGCCTGGAGGCCGGGAGATACGCAGTATTTT.

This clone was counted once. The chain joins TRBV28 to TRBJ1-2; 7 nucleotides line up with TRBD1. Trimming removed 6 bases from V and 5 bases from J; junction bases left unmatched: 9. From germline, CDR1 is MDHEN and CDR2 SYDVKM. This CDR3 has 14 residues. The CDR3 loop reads CASRLGQAGYGYTF. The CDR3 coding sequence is TGTGCCAGCAGGCTCGGACAGGCGGGGTATGGCTACACCTTC.